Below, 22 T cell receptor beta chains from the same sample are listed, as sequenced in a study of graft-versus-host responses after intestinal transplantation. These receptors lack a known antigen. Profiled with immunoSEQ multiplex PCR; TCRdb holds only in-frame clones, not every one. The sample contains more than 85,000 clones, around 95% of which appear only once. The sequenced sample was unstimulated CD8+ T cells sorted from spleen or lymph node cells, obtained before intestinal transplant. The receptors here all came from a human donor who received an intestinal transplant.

The CDR3 sequence: CASSYRQGADYGYTF. As DNA, the CDR3 is TGTGCCAGCAGCTACAGACAGGGGGCGGACTATGGCTACACCTTC. The rearrangement links TRBV7-9 to TRBJ1-2; 10 positions match TRBD1. Germline V gene sequence: CDR1 SEHNR, CDR2 FQNEAQ (reference sequence). The CDR3 runs to 15 residues. V dropped 4 bases and J dropped 3; count of bases not matched to a gene: 5.

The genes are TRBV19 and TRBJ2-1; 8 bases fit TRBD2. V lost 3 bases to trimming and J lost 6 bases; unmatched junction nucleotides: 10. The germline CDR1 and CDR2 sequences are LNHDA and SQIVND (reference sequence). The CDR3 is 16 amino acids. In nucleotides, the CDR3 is TGTGCCAGTAGTATCTTTTCGGGAGGGCCGTTCAATGAGCAGTTCTTC. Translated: CASSIFSGGPFNEQFF. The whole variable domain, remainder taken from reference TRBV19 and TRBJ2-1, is DGGITQSPKYLFRKEGQNVTLSCEQNLNHDAMYWYRQDPGQGLRLIYYSQIVNDFQKGDIAEGYSVSREKKESFPLTVTSAQKNPTAFYLCASSIFSGGPFNEQFFGPGTRLTVL.

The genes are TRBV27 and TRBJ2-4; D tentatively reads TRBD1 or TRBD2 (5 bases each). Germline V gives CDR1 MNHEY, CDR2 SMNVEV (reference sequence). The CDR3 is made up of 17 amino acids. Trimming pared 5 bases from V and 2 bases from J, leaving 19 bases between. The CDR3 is CASSLIFEGLSKNIQYF. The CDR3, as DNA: TGTGCCAGCAGTCTGATCTTCGAGGGGTTATCCAAAAACATTCAGTACTTC.

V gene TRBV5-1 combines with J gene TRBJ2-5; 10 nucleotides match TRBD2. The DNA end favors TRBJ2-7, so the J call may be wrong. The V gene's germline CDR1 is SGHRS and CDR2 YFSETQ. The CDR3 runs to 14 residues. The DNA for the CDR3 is TGCGCCAGCAGCTTGGGGCTAGCGGGAGTCGAGCAGTACTTC. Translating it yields CASSLGLAGVEQYF.

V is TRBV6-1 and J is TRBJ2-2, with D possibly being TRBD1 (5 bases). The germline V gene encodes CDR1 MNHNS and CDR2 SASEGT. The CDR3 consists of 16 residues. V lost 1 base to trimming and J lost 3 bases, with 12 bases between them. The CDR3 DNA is TGTGCCAGCAGTGAAGAAGCAGGGTCGTACACCGGGGAGCTGTTTTTT. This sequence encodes CASSEEAGSYTGELFF.

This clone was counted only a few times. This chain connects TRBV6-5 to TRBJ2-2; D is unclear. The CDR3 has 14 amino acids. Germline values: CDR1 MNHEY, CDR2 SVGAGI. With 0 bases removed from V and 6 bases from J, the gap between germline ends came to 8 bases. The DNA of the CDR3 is TGTGCCAGCAGTTACTCGCTCGGGCCCGGGGAGCTGTTTTTT. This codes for CASSYSLGPGELFF.

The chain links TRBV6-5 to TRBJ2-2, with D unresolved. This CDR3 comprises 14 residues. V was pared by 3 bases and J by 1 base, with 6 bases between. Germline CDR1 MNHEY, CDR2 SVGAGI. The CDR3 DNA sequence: TGTGCCAGCAGTTATAAGGAGAACACCGGGGAGCTGTTTTTT. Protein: CASSYKENTGELFF.

CDR3 amino acids: CAISTSLGYNEQFF. Here the CDR3 DNA reads TGTGCCATCTCGACTAGTCTGGGGTACAATGAGCAGTTCTTC. The V and J genes are TRBV28 and TRBJ2-1, with a tentative D call TRBD2 (6 bases). Germline V lookup: CDR1 MDHEN, CDR2 SYDVKM. Trimming shortened V by 10 bases and J by 4 bases, and 17 bases separated the two germline ends. The CDR3 is 14 amino acids.

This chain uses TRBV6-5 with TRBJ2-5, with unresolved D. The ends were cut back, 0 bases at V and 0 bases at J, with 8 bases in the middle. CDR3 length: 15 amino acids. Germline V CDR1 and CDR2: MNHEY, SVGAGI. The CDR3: CASSYSMNYQETQYF. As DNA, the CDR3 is TGTGCCAGCAGTTACTCGATGAACTACCAAGAGACCCAGTACTTC.

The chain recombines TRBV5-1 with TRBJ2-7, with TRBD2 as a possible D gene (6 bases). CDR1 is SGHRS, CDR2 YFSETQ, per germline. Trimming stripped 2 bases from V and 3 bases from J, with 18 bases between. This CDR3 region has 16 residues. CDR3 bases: TGCGCCAGCAGCTTTTCTACAGAGCGGGCGCACTACGAGCAGTACTTC. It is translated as CASSFSTERAHYEQYF.

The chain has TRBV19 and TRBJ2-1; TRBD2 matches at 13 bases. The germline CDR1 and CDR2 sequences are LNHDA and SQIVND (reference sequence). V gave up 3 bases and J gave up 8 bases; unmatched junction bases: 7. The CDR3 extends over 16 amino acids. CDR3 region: CASSIGTSGVRDEQFF. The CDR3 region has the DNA TGTGCCAGTAGTATTGGGACTAGCGGGGTCAGGGATGAGCAGTTCTTC.

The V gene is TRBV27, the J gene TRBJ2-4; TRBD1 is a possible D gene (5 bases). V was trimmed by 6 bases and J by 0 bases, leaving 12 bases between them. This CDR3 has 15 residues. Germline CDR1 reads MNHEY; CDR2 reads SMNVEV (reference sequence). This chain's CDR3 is CASSSRVLAKNIQYF. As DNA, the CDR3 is TGTGCCAGCAGCTCCAGGGTCCTAGCCAAAAACATTCAGTACTTC.

CDR3 sequence (DNA): TGCGCCAGCAGCCGAGGGACAGGGGGCCAAGAGACCCAGTACTTC. It encodes CASSRGTGGQETQYF. The chain combines TRBV4-1 with TRBJ2-5; 11 bases line up with TRBD1. The V segment lost 4 bases and the J segment 1 base; nucleotides outside the gene matches: 2. This CDR3 region has 15 residues. Germline V gives CDR1 MGHRA, CDR2 YSYEKL.

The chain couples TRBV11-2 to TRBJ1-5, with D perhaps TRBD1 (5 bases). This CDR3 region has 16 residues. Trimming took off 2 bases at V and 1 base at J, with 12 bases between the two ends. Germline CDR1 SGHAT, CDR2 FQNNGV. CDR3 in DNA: TGTGCCAGCAGCTTAAGACCGCACAGGAGCAATCAGCCCCAGCATTTT. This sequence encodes CASSLRPHRSNQPQHF.

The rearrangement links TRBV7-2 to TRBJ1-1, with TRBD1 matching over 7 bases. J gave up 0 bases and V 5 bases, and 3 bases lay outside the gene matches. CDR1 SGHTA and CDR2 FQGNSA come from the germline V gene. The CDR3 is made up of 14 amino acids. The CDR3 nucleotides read TGTGCCAGCAGCGACAGGGTTCTGAACACTGAAGCTTTCTTT. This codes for CASSDRVLNTEAFF.

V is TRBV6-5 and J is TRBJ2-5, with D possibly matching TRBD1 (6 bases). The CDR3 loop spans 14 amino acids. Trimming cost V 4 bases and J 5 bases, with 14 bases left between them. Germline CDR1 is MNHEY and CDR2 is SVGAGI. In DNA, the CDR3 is TGTGCCAGCAGTTCAGCCGGACAGTCGGAGACCCAGTACTTC. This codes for CASSSAGQSETQYF.

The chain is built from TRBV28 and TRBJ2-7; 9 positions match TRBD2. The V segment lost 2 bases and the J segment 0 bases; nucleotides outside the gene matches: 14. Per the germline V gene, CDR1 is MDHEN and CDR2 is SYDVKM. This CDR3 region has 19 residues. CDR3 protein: CASSLPRARLADSSYEQYF. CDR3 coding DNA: TGTGCCAGCAGTTTACCCAGAGCCCGACTAGCGGACAGCTCCTACGAGCAGTACTTC.

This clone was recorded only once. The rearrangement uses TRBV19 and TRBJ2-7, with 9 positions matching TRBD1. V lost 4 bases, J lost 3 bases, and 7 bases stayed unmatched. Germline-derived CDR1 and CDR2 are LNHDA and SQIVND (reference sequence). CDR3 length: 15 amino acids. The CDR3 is CASSSAGTGNYEQYF. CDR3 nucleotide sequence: TGTGCCAGTAGTAGCGCCGGGACAGGGAACTACGAGCAGTACTTC.

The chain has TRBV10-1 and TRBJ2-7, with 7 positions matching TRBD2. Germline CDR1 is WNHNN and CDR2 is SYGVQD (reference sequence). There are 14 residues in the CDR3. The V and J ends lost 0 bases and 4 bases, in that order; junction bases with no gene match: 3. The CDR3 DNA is TGCGCCAGCAGTGAGTCCGCTAGCGGATACGAGCAGTACTTC. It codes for CASSESASGYEQYF.

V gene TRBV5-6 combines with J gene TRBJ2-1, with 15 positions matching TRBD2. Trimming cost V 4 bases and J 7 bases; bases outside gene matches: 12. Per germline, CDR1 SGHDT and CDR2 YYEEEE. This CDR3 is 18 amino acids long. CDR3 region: CASSTGLAGGPVGNEQFF. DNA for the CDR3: TGTGCCAGCAGCACCGGACTAGCGGGAGGGCCTGTGGGAAATGAGCAGTTCTTC.

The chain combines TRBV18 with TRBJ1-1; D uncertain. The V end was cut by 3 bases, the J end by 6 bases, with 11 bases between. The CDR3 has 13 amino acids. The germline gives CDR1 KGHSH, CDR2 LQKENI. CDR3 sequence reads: CASSPSRTAEAFF. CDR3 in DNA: TGTGCCAGCTCACCTTCGAGGACGGCTGAAGCTTTCTTT.

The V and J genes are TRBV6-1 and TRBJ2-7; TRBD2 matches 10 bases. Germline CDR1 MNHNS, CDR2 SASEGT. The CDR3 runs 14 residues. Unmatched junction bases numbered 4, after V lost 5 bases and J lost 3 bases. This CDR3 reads CASSQLAGHYEQYF. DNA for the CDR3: TGTGCCAGCAGTCAACTAGCGGGACACTACGAGCAGTACTTC.